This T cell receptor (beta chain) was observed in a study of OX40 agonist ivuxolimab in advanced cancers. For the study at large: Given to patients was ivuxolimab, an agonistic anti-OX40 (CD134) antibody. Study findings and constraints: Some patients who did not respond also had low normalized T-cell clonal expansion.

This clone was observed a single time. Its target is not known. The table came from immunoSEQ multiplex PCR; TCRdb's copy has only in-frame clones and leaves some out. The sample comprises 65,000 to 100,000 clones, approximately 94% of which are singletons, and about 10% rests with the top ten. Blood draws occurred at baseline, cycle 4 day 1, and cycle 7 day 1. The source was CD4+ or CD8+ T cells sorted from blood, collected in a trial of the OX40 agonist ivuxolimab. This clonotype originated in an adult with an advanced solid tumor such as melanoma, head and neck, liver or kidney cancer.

CDR3 protein: CASSLLLSGDSYNEQFF. CDR3 DNA: TGCGCCAGCAGCCTACTCCTTAGCGGGGACTCCTACAATGAGCAGTTCTTC. The rearrangement joins TRBV4-3 to TRBJ2-1; 8 bases are shared with TRBD2. This CDR3 comprises 17 residues. Germline CDR1 LGHNA, CDR2 YSLEER. V shed 4 bases and J 0 bases; nucleotides not matched to a gene: 8.